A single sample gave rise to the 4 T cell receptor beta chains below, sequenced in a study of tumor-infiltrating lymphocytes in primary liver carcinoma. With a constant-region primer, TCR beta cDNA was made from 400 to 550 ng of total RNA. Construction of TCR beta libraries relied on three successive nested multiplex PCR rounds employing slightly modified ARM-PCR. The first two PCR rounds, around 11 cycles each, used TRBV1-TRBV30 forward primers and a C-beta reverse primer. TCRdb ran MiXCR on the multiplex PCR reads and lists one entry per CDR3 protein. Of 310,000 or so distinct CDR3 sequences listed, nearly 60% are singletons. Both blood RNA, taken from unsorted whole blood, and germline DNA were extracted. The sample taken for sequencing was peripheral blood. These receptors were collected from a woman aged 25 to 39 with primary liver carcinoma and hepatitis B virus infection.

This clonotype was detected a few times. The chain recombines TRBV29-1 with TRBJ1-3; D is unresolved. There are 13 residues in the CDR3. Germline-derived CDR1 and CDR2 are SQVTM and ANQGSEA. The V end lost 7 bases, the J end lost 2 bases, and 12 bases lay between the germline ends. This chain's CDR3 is CSAAGGTGNTIYF. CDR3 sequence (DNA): TGCAGCGCCGCCGGTGGGACTGGAAACACCATATATTTT.

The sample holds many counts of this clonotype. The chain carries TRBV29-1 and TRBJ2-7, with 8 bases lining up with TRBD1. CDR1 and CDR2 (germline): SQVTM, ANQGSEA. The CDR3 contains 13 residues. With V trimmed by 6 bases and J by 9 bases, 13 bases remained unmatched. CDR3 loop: CSVGTTGVPRQYF. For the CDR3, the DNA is TGCAGCGTCGGCACGACAGGGGTACCTAGGCAGTACTTC.

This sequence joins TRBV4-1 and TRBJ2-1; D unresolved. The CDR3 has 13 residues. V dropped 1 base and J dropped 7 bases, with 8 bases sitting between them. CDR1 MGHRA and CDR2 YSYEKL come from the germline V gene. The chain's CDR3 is CASSQGMGNEQFF. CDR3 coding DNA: TGCGCCAGCAGCCAAGGAATGGGGAATGAGCAGTTCTTC.

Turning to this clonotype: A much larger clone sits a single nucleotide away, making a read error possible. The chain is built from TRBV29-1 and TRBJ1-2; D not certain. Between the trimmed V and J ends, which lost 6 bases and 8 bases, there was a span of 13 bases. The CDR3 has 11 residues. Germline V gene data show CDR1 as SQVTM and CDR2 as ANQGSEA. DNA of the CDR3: TGCAGCGTGGAATCCTCGGGGGGCTACACCTTC. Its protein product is CSVESSGGYTF.